These T cell receptor beta chains were read from a single sample in a study of T cell repertoires in cytomegalovirus infection. Each CDR3 protein gets one entry after TCRdb re-called the reads with MiXCR. The data hold approximately 730,000 distinct CDR3 sequences, with roughly 28% observed a single time. Their antigens are not known. Sequencing used cultured CD8+ T cells from PBMCs, obtained from culture after CMV antigen stimulation. The origin of the receptors is a human donor in good health (CMV status not recorded). Some clones in this sample may be carry-over from other donors' samples. The CDR3 runs from the conserved cysteine through the conserved F or W. Each record gives: clone size, J gene, CDR3 length, V gene, D gene, CDR3 DNA, CDR3 protein. D genes are given only for firm matches. Only some rows state a clone size, as once, few, many or a class for expanded clones.

clone_size: few
j_call: TRBJ1-5
cdr3_length: 15
v_call: TRBV28
d_call: NA
cdr3_nt: TGTGCCAGCAGCCGGGGGGCTGCCCAAAATCAGCCCCAGCATTTT
cdr3_aa: CASSRGAAQNQPQHF

clone_size: NA
j_call: TRBJ1-4
cdr3_length: 15
v_call: TRBV6-2/TRBV6-3
d_call: NA
cdr3_nt: TGTGCCAGCATTCGGGCATCCGCAACTAATGAAAAACTGTTTTTT
cdr3_aa: CASIRASATNEKLFF

clone_size: NA
j_call: TRBJ2-3
cdr3_length: 19
v_call: TRBV9
d_call: TRBD2
cdr3_nt: TGTGCCAGCAGCCGGGGAACGATACTAGCGGGGGAGCTAGCAAGGGCGCAGTATTTT
cdr3_aa: CASSRGTILAGELARAQYF

clone_size: few
j_call: TRBJ2-7
cdr3_length: 13
v_call: TRBV27
d_call: NA
cdr3_nt: TGTGCCAGCAGTTTCACAGGCGGTTCCGAGCAGTACTTC
cdr3_aa: CASSFTGGSEQYF

clone_size: NA
j_call: TRBJ1-4
cdr3_length: 15
v_call: TRBV7-3
d_call: NA
cdr3_nt: TGTGCCAGCAGCCCGGGACGTGAGACTAATGAAAAACTGTTTTTT
cdr3_aa: CASSPGRETNEKLFF

clone_size: NA
j_call: TRBJ2-3
cdr3_length: 13
v_call: TRBV6-1
d_call: NA
cdr3_nt: TGTGCCAGCACCCGACGATCCACAGATACGCAGTATTTT
cdr3_aa: CASTRRSTDTQYF

clone_size: NA
j_call: TRBJ1-4
cdr3_length: 15
v_call: TRBV4-1
d_call: NA
cdr3_nt: TGCGCCAGCAAAGGGGAGGACAGAGCTAATGAAAAACTGTTTTTT
cdr3_aa: CASKGEDRANEKLFF

clone_size: NA
j_call: TRBJ2-7
cdr3_length: 13
v_call: TRBV4-1
d_call: NA
cdr3_nt: TGCGCCAGCAGCCAAAACAGGGACTACGAGCAGTACTTC
cdr3_aa: CASSQNRDYEQYF

clone_size: many
j_call: TRBJ2-1
cdr3_length: 16
v_call: TRBV10-3
d_call: TRBD1
cdr3_nt: TGTGCCATCAGTGAGTCCGGAACAGGGGCCTACAATGAGCAGTTCTTC
cdr3_aa: CAISESGTGAYNEQFF

clone_size: NA
j_call: TRBJ2-3
cdr3_length: 17
v_call: TRBV4-1
d_call: TRBD2
cdr3_nt: TGCGCCAGCAGCCAGTTGTTTAGCGGGGCTAGCACAGATACGCAGTATTTT
cdr3_aa: CASSQLFSGASTDTQYF

clone_size: once
j_call: TRBJ2-3
cdr3_length: 13
v_call: TRBV6-2/TRBV6-3
d_call: NA
cdr3_nt: TGTGCCAGCAGTTACCGGAGTGCAGATACGCAGTATTTT
cdr3_aa: CASSYRSADTQYF

clone_size: many
j_call: TRBJ2-1
cdr3_length: 17
v_call: TRBV19
d_call: TRBD1
cdr3_nt: TGTGCCAGTAGTATAGACTGGACAGGGGTCTCCTACAATGAGCAGTTCTTC
cdr3_aa: CASSIDWTGVSYNEQFF

clone_size: few
j_call: TRBJ2-1
cdr3_length: 14
v_call: TRBV4-3
d_call: NA
cdr3_nt: TGCGCCAGCAGCCAAGATTTCAGGGACAATGAGCAGTTCTTC
cdr3_aa: CASSQDFRDNEQFF

clone_size: few
j_call: TRBJ1-2
cdr3_length: 13
v_call: TRBV12-3/TRBV12-4
d_call: NA
cdr3_nt: TGTGCCAGCAGGGGGAGGGAAAACTATGGCTACACCTTC
cdr3_aa: CASRGRENYGYTF

clone_size: many
j_call: TRBJ1-1
cdr3_length: 12
v_call: TRBV7-8
d_call: NA
cdr3_nt: TGTGCCAGCAGCCTACAGGGTGTTGAAGCTTTCTTT
cdr3_aa: CASSLQGVEAFF

clone_size: many
j_call: TRBJ1-6
cdr3_length: 14
v_call: TRBV7-2
d_call: TRBD1
cdr3_nt: TGTGCCAGCAGCTTTACAGGGGTTTTTGCACCCCTCCACTTT
cdr3_aa: CASSFTGVFAPLHF

clone_size: many
j_call: TRBJ2-7
cdr3_length: 15
v_call: TRBV23-1
d_call: TRBD1
cdr3_nt: TGCGCCAGCAGTCAGTCGCTGACAGGGGACTACGAGCAGTACTTC
cdr3_aa: CASSQSLTGDYEQYF

clone_size: few
j_call: TRBJ2-1
cdr3_length: 17
v_call: TRBV10-3
d_call: NA
cdr3_nt: TGTGCCATCAGTGAGGGAGGGGGACAACTCTCCTACAATGAGCAGTTCTTC
cdr3_aa: CAISEGGGQLSYNEQFF

clone_size: few
j_call: TRBJ1-2
cdr3_length: 15
v_call: TRBV6-5
d_call: NA
cdr3_nt: TGTGCCAGCACCCCTGCCGGGACAAAATTCCATGGCTACACCTTC
cdr3_aa: CASTPAGTKFHGYTF

clone_size: many
j_call: TRBJ2-1
cdr3_length: 15
v_call: TRBV7-6
d_call: TRBD2
cdr3_nt: TGTGCCAGCAGCCCGCGGGGGAGCTCCTACAATGAGCAGTTCTTC
cdr3_aa: CASSPRGSSYNEQFF

clone_size: NA
j_call: TRBJ1-2
cdr3_length: 11
v_call: TRBV10-2
d_call: NA
cdr3_nt: TGCGCCAGTCAGGCTCCCTATGGCTACACCTTC
cdr3_aa: CASQAPYGYTF

clone_size: NA
j_call: TRBJ1-1
cdr3_length: 16
v_call: TRBV29-1
d_call: TRBD1
cdr3_nt: TGCAGCGCGGACCCGACAGGGTGGGAGTTAAACACTGAAGCTTTCTTT
cdr3_aa: CSADPTGWELNTEAFF

clone_size: many
j_call: TRBJ2-1
cdr3_length: 12
v_call: TRBV7-3
d_call: TRBD2
cdr3_nt: TGTGCCAGCAGCGGGGGGGACAATGAGCAGTTCTTC
cdr3_aa: CASSGGDNEQFF

clone_size: NA
j_call: TRBJ2-5
cdr3_length: 15
v_call: TRBV6-8
d_call: NA
cdr3_nt: TGTGCCAGTCGCTGGGGCAAGCCCCTCCAAGAGACCCAGTACTTC
cdr3_aa: CASRWGKPLQETQYF

clone_size: few
j_call: TRBJ1-3
cdr3_length: 15
v_call: TRBV12-3/TRBV12-4
d_call: NA
cdr3_nt: TGTGCCAGCAGCGACGGCACCTACTCTGGAAACACCATATATTTT
cdr3_aa: CASSDGTYSGNTIYF

clone_size: NA
j_call: TRBJ1-1
cdr3_length: 16
v_call: TRBV2
d_call: TRBD1
cdr3_nt: TGTGCCAGCAGTGACCAGGGGGCCAGTGGGAACACTGAAGCTTTCTTT
cdr3_aa: CASSDQGASGNTEAFF

clone_size: NA
j_call: TRBJ1-5
cdr3_length: 14
v_call: TRBV7-6
d_call: NA
cdr3_nt: TGTGCCAGCAGCTTAGATGGGGGGCGAGGGCCCCAGCATTTT
cdr3_aa: CASSLDGGRGPQHF

clone_size: few
j_call: TRBJ1-1
cdr3_length: 15
v_call: TRBV6-1
d_call: TRBD1
cdr3_nt: TGTGCCAGCAGTCGACAGGGGTTTGAAGGCACTGAAGCTTTCTTT
cdr3_aa: CASSRQGFEGTEAFF

clone_size: NA
j_call: TRBJ2-2
cdr3_length: 15
v_call: TRBV5-4
d_call: NA
cdr3_nt: TGTGCCAGCAGCTTAATCAGGGAAAACACCGGGGAGCTGTTTTTT
cdr3_aa: CASSLIRENTGELFF

clone_size: many
j_call: TRBJ1-4
cdr3_length: 16
v_call: TRBV7-8
d_call: NA
cdr3_nt: TGTGCCAGCAGTTCCCCTCGAGGGGAAGATAATGAAAAACTGTTTTTT
cdr3_aa: CASSSPRGEDNEKLFF

clone_size: NA
j_call: TRBJ2-7
cdr3_length: 12
v_call: TRBV7-9
d_call: NA
cdr3_nt: TGTGCCAGCGGCAGGGACTCCTACGAGCAGTACTTC
cdr3_aa: CASGRDSYEQYF

clone_size: few
j_call: TRBJ1-4
cdr3_length: 15
v_call: TRBV20-1
d_call: TRBD1
cdr3_nt: TGCAGTGCTAGAGGAACCGGGACAGCGCGAGAAAAACTGTTTTTT
cdr3_aa: CSARGTGTAREKLFF

clone_size: NA
j_call: TRBJ2-7
cdr3_length: 13
v_call: TRBV2
d_call: NA
cdr3_nt: TGTGCCAGCAGTGACCCCGGGGTTTACGAGCAGTACTTC
cdr3_aa: CASSDPGVYEQYF

clone_size: NA
j_call: TRBJ2-1
cdr3_length: 13
v_call: TRBV4-1
d_call: NA
cdr3_nt: TGCGCCAGCAGCCCGGGACGGGACAATGAGCAGTTCTTC
cdr3_aa: CASSPGRDNEQFF

clone_size: NA
j_call: TRBJ1-2
cdr3_length: 13
v_call: TRBV29-1
d_call: NA
cdr3_nt: TGCAGCGTTGAGGCTGGGGACGACTATGGCTACACCTTC
cdr3_aa: CSVEAGDDYGYTF

clone_size: many
j_call: TRBJ2-7
cdr3_length: 17
v_call: TRBV7-9
d_call: TRBD1
cdr3_nt: TGTGCCAGCAGCTTAGACGAACCGGGACAGGGGTATTACGAGCAGTACTTC
cdr3_aa: CASSLDEPGQGYYEQYF

clone_size: few
j_call: TRBJ1-1
cdr3_length: 12
v_call: TRBV7-4
d_call: NA
cdr3_nt: TGTGCCAGCAGCCCAGCGGGTAGGGCACTTTTCTTT
cdr3_aa: CASSPAGRALFF

clone_size: NA
j_call: TRBJ2-3
cdr3_length: 17
v_call: TRBV6-6
d_call: NA
cdr3_nt: TGTGCCAGCAGTTACAAGGCCAGGGTAATTTCGACAGATACGCAGTATTTT
cdr3_aa: CASSYKARVISTDTQYF

clone_size: few
j_call: TRBJ2-7
cdr3_length: 12
v_call: TRBV27
d_call: NA
cdr3_nt: TGTGCCAGCTGGGCTGACGCCTACGAGCAGTACTTC
cdr3_aa: CASWADAYEQYF